These 15 T cell receptor beta chains were sequenced from one sample in a study of shared clonotypes between healthy human individuals. Sequencing used immunoSEQ multiplex PCR; TCRdb keeps in-frame clones, though not all of them. The table records under 2.5 million clones, roughly 90% of them present only once. Source material: naive CD4+ T cells from PBMCs. The subset here: CD45RA+ positively selected. These receptor sequences come from a young man in good health. Some clones in this sample may be carry-over from other donors' samples.

V gene TRBV27 combines with J gene TRBJ1-1; D is uncertain. The CDR3 spans 14 residues. V shed 4 bases and J shed 5 bases, with 14 bases lying between them. Germline CDR1 reads MNHEY; CDR2 reads SMNVEV (reference sequence). The CDR3 DNA sequence: TGTGCCAGCAGTTCCGCCCGGGCGATAACTGAAGCTTTCTTT. Protein sequence: CASSSARAITEAFF.

The J gene is TRBJ2-1, the V gene TRBV5-1; D possibly corresponds to TRBD2 (6 bases). This CDR3 has 16 amino acids. V gave up 0 bases and J gave up 1 base, with 11 bases separating them. Looked up from germline, CDR1 is SGHRS and CDR2 is YFSETQ. This chain's CDR3 is CASSLVAAGSYNEQFF. The CDR3 DNA sequence: TGCGCCAGCAGCTTGGTAGCGGCTGGGTCCTACAATGAGCAGTTCTTC.

The V call is TRBV6-1, the J call TRBJ1-2; no definite D call. This CDR3 region has 14 residues. Trimming took off 0 bases at V and 6 bases at J, with 11 bases between the two ends. CDR1 and CDR2 from the germline V gene are MNHNS and SASEGT. The CDR3: CASSEARAGNGYTF. The CDR3 nucleotides read TGTGCCAGCAGTGAAGCGCGGGCGGGGAATGGCTACACCTTC.

V is TRBV19 and J is TRBJ1-2, with 7 nucleotides matching TRBD1. CDR3 length: 13 residues. CDR1 and CDR2 from the germline V gene are LNHDA and SQIVND (reference sequence). J was trimmed by 4 bases and V by 6 bases; bases with no gene match: 5. The CDR3 sequence is CASRQTGSYGYTF. The CDR3 nucleotides read TGTGCCAGTAGGCAGACAGGGTCCTATGGCTACACCTTC.

V usage is TRBV7-6 and J usage is TRBJ2-7; D could derive from TRBD1 or TRBD2 (5 bases each). Trimming took 2 bases from V and 5 from J, leaving 16 bases between them. This CDR3 is built from 15 residues. CDR1 and CDR2 from the germline V gene are SGHVS and FNYEAQ. The CDR3 DNA is TGTGCCAGCAGCTTATCCGACCCCGGGACCAACGAGCAGTACTTC. Translated, it gives CASSLSDPGTNEQYF.

The chain carries TRBV28 and TRBJ1-4, with D unresolved. There are 12 residues in the CDR3. Trimming cost V 4 bases and J 4 bases, with 4 bases left between them. Germline loops: CDR1 MDHEN, CDR2 SYDVKM. The CDR3, as DNA: TGTGCCAGCAGTTCAAATAATGAAAAACTGTTTTTT. Its protein product is CASSSNNEKLFF.

Notes on this clone: The sample holds other DNA sequences that translate to the same CDR3. The rearrangement joins TRBV9 to TRBJ2-1, with a tentative D call TRBD2 (6 bases). This CDR3 is 14 amino acids long. Trimming cost V 0 bases and J 7 bases, with 11 bases left between them. The germline CDR1 and CDR2 sequences are SGDLS and YYNGEE. The CDR3 region has the DNA TGTGCCAGCAGCGTAGTTGGACTAAGTAATGAGCAGTTCTTC. Protein sequence: CASSVVGLSNEQFF.

A single count supports this clone. The chain joins TRBV4-1 to TRBJ1-4; 7 positions match TRBD1. Germline V lookup: CDR1 MGHRA, CDR2 YSYEKL. With 1 base clipped from V and 6 bases from J, the junction kept 11 bases outside the gene matches. The CDR3 length is 17 residues. Here the CDR3 DNA reads TGCGCCAGCAGCCAAGGTGACGGGTCCAGGGGGTATGAAAAACTGTTTTTT. Translated, it gives CASSQGDGSRGYEKLFF.

Regarding this clone: Other DNA sequences in the same sample also yield this CDR3. The rearrangement uses TRBV27 and TRBJ2-3; 9 nucleotides agree with TRBD1. Germline CDR1 is MNHEY and CDR2 is SMNVEV (reference sequence). V lost 3 bases and J lost 3; bases outside the gene matches: 4. The CDR3 totals 15 residues. The CDR3 nucleotides are TGTGCCAGCAGTTTGGGACAGGGTCGGACAGATACGCAGTATTTT. Translation gives CASSLGQGRTDTQYF.

This chain links TRBV5-4 with TRBJ2-5, with TRBD2 matching over 16 bases. This CDR3 has 17 residues. V gave up 3 bases and J gave up 0 bases; unmatched junction bases: 2. Germline-derived CDR1 and CDR2 are SGHNT and YYREEE (reference sequence). This CDR3 reads CASSSGLAGGYQETQYF. In DNA form, the CDR3 reads TGTGCCAGCAGCTCGGGACTAGCGGGAGGGTACCAAGAGACCCAGTACTTC.

This sequence joins TRBV7-3 and TRBJ2-1, with D maybe TRBD2 (6 bases). V lost 3 bases to trimming and J lost 2 bases, with 11 bases between them. The CDR3 sequence is 15 residues long. The germline gives CDR1 SGHTA, CDR2 FQGTGA. The CDR3 spells CASSFVRETYNEQFF. CDR3 nucleotides: TGTGCCAGCAGCTTTGTCCGGGAGACCTACAATGAGCAGTTCTTC.

This clone was observed a handful of times. The chain uses TRBV7-9 and TRBJ1-2; D is undetermined. Trimming pared 4 bases from V and 8 bases from J, leaving 5 bases between. The CDR3 totals 10 residues. Germline V gives CDR1 SEHNR, CDR2 FQNEAQ (reference sequence). DNA of the CDR3: TGTGCCAGCAGCTATCAGGGCTACACCTTC. It is translated as CASSYQGYTF.

On this clone itself: The sample contains more than one DNA sequence encoding this CDR3. This chain connects TRBV5-1 to TRBJ2-3, with D possibly TRBD2 on 6 matching bases. Trimming took off 0 bases at V and 1 base at J, with 9 bases between the two ends. The germline V gene has CDR1 SGHRS and CDR2 YFSETQ. The CDR3 has 15 amino acids. CDR3 in amino acids: CASSLGGTGTDTQYF. CDR3 nucleotides: TGCGCCAGCAGCTTGGGCGGGACGGGCACAGATACGCAGTATTTT.

This sequence joins TRBV19 and TRBJ2-5; D assignment may be TRBD1 or TRBD2 (5 bases each). V lost 6 bases, J lost 5 bases, and 19 bases lay in between. CDR1 and CDR2 (germline): LNHDA, SQIVND (reference sequence). The CDR3 totals 15 residues. The CDR3 spells CASRETGTRRETQYF. The CDR3 nucleotides read TGTGCCAGTAGGGAGACCGGGACCCGTCGGGAGACCCAGTACTTC.

CDR3 bases: TGTGCCAGCAGTGAACCGGGGTCCTACGAGCAGTACTTC. The encoded protein is CASSEPGSYEQYF. The V gene is TRBV25-1, the J gene TRBJ2-7; tentatively, D is TRBD2 (5 bases). The CDR3 has 13 amino acids. The V and J ends lost 2 bases and 1 base respectively, with 6 bases between them. Germline CDR1 MGHDK, CDR2 SYGVNS.